The rows below give T cell receptor beta chains drawn from one sample of a study of naive and memory T cell subsets. TCRdb ran MiXCR on the UMI-ligation and nested PCR reads and lists one entry per CDR3 protein. The table lists over 65,000 distinct CDR3 sequences, about 10% of them singletons. Sequencing was performed on naive CD8+ T cells from blood. The source of these receptors is a human donor in good health. CDR3s include the opening cysteine and the closing phenylalanine or tryptophan. Each record gives: J gene, D gene, V gene, clone size, CDR3 DNA, CDR3 protein. The D gene is left open where the match is weak. A clone size is listed for some rows: how often the clone was seen (once, few, many), or a class if it is expanded.

TRBJ2-2 . TRBV6-5 few TGTGCCAGCAGTTACCTCAAAGCGTGGTACGGGGAGCTGTTTTTT CASSYLKAWYGELFF
TRBJ1-2 . TRBV9 few TGTGCCAGCAGCAGAGACAGAGACGGGCGGGGCTATGGCTACACCTTC CASSRDRDGRGYGYTF
TRBJ1-1 . TRBV6-1 many TGTGCCAGCAGTGAAATTGCAGGGCTGGCCACTGAAGCTTTCTTT CASSEIAGLATEAFF
TRBJ2-3 . TRBV24-1 few TGTGCCACCAGTGATGTCGGTAGCACAGATACGCAGTATTTT CATSDVGSTDTQYF
TRBJ2-2 . TRBV4-1 many TGCGCCAGCAGCCCTCGACAGGTGAACACCGGGGAGCTGTTTTTT CASSPRQVNTGELFF
TRBJ2-3 . TRBV21-1 . TGTGCCAGCAGCAGGCTCAGAGATACGCAGTATTTT CASSRLRDTQYF
TRBJ2-3 . TRBV28 . TGTGCCAGCAGTTTAAGTGCCATTTCCCGCACAGATACGCAGTATTTT CASSLSAISRTDTQYF
TRBJ2-7 TRBD2 TRBV20-1 many TGCAGTGCTAGAGACGGGACAACTAGCGGGAGCACCTACGAGCAGTACTTC CSARDGTTSGSTYEQYF
TRBJ2-7 TRBD1 TRBV30 many TGTGCCTGGAGTCCCGCCGCGACAGGGGGAGACGAGCAGTACTTC CAWSPAATGGDEQYF
TRBJ2-7 . TRBV27 . TGTGCCAGCAGTTTGGGACGAATCTCCTACGAGCAGTACTTC CASSLGRISYEQYF
TRBJ2-7 TRBD2 TRBV27 many TGTGCCAGCAGTAAATCCGGGACTAGTGTCTACGAGCAGTACTTC CASSKSGTSVYEQYF
TRBJ2-7 TRBD1 TRBV6-2/TRBV6-3 many TGTGCCAGCAGTTACAGGGGGCTCGTTGGAGAGCAGTACTTC CASSYRGLVGEQYF
TRBJ2-7 . TRBV20-1 many TGCAGTGCTAGAGAGGGGGCGGGTGAGCAGTACTTC CSAREGAGEQYF
TRBJ2-7 . TRBV27 few TGTGCCAGCAGTCCAGGGACTTTCTACGAGCAGTACTTC CASSPGTFYEQYF
TRBJ2-5 TRBD2 TRBV27 few TGTGCCAGCAGTTTAGAGGGGCTAGCGGGAGGGAAAGAGACCCAGTACTTC CASSLEGLAGGKETQYF
TRBJ2-4 . TRBV7-2 few TGTGCCAGCAGCTTAGGGAATTCAGTTCAGTACTTC CASSLGNSVQYF
TRBJ2-7 . TRBV28 . TGTGCCAGCAGCCTACAGGGTCGGGCGGAGCAGTACTTC CASSLQGRAEQYF
TRBJ2-4 TRBD1 TRBV9 few TGTGCCAGCAGCGCCGGACAGGGGGGGATTCAGTACTTC CASSAGQGGIQYF
TRBJ1-5 . TRBV5-6 many TGTGCCAGCAGCTTGGCCGTAGGGCCCCAGCATTTT CASSLAVGPQHF
TRBJ1-6 . TRBV27 many TGTGCCAGCGCGCGGCAACAAATTGGTTCACCCCTCCACTTT CASARQQIGSPLHF
TRBJ2-3 TRBD1 TRBV29-1 many TGCAGCGTATCAGACAGGGGTAGCACAGATACGCAGTATTTT CSVSDRGSTDTQYF
TRBJ2-7 . TRBV29-1 . TGCAGCGTTGTTAATCCTAGCGATAACTACGAGCAGTACTTC CSVVNPSDNYEQYF
TRBJ2-1 TRBD2 TRBV5-1 many TGCGCCAGCAGCTCGAGACTAGCGGGCGGCCATTACAATGAGCAGTTCTTC CASSSRLAGGHYNEQFF
TRBJ1-1 TRBD1 TRBV29-1 few TGCAGCGTTGCCGACTGGGACAGTTCCACTGAAGCTTTCTTT CSVADWDSSTEAFF
TRBJ1-2 TRBD1 TRBV28 few TGTGCCAGCAGCTACGACAGGGATGAATTCACCTTC CASSYDRDEFTF
TRBJ1-1 . TRBV29-1 many TGCAGCGTTGAAAGGTGGGGGCCCGATGAAGCTTTCTTT CSVERWGPDEAFF
TRBJ2-7 . TRBV6-1 medium-sized TGTGCCAGCAGTGAAGACGGCGACCTCTACGAGCAGTACTTC CASSEDGDLYEQYF
TRBJ2-2 TRBD2 TRBV12-3/TRBV12-4 many TGTGCCAGCAGATCCGGGCGGCGGGAGACCGGGGAGCTGTTTTTT CASRSGRRETGELFF
TRBJ1-5 TRBD1 TRBV27 few TGTGCCAGCACCCCAAGGACAGGGCTTGATCAGCCCCAGCATTTT CASTPRTGLDQPQHF
TRBJ1-2 TRBD1 TRBV29-1 many TGCAGCGTTGAAACGCGCCGGGACAGAAGCATCTATGGCTACACCTTC CSVETRRDRSIYGYTF
TRBJ2-1 TRBD2 TRBV20-1 many TGCAGTGCTAGACTTAGCGGGAGAACGGATGAGCAGTTCTTC CSARLSGRTDEQFF
TRBJ2-1 TRBD2 TRBV16 few TGTGCCAGCAGCCACTCGGTCATAGCGGGAGGGCAAGCTCACAATGAGCAGTTCTTC CASSHSVIAGGQAHNEQFF
TRBJ2-5 . TRBV20-1 few TGCAGTGCTAGAAGTCAGCAAGAGACCCAGTACTTC CSARSQQETQYF
TRBJ2-3 TRBD2 TRBV3-1 few TGTGCCAGCAGCCAAGACTGGGAGGGGACAGATACGCAGTATTTT CASSQDWEGTDTQYF
TRBJ2-5 TRBD1 TRBV4-1 . TGCGCCAGCAGCCAAGATACAGGGGGCGCGGAGACCCAGTACTTC CASSQDTGGAETQYF
TRBJ2-7 . TRBV6-1 many TGTGCCAGCAGTGAAGTTCCCACGGCCTCCTACGAGCAGTACTTC CASSEVPTASYEQYF
TRBJ1-1 . TRBV12-3/TRBV12-4 few TGTGCCAGCAACCCTGGGAACACTGAAGCTTTCTTT CASNPGNTEAFF
TRBJ2-7 TRBD2 TRBV5-1 few TGCGCCAGCAGCACGACTAGCGGCTCCTACGAGCAGTACTTC CASSTTSGSYEQYF
TRBJ2-5 . TRBV25-1 . TGTGCCAGCACTGGACGCGGGACAACGCGGACCCAGTACTTC CASTGRGTTRTQYF
TRBJ2-3 . TRBV7-9 . TGTGCCAGCAGCCCTAGCGAAGATACGCAGTATTTT CASSPSEDTQYF
TRBJ2-1 TRBD2 TRBV20-1 many TGCAGTGCTCCCTCGTCCGGGACTAGCATTTATGAGCAGTTCTTC CSAPSSGTSIYEQFF
TRBJ1-1 . TRBV12-3/TRBV12-4 many TGTGCCAGCAGTTTCGCCGTCGGGGGGGCTGACACTGAAGCTTTCTTT CASSFAVGGADTEAFF
TRBJ1-6 TRBD1 TRBV18 many TGTGCCAGCTCACCCAAATGGACAGGGCGAGATAATTCACCCCTCCACTTT CASSPKWTGRDNSPLHF
TRBJ1-1 . TRBV12-3/TRBV12-4 few TGTGCCAGCAGTCCGACGGGAACTGAAGCTTTCTTT CASSPTGTEAFF
TRBJ1-2 TRBD1 TRBV25-1 many TGTGCCAGCAGTGGTGAACAGGGGTGGTTTAACTATGGCTACACCTTC CASSGEQGWFNYGYTF
TRBJ2-5 . TRBV27 . TGTGCCAGCAGCGATCGCCCAGGGACCCAGTACTTC CASSDRPGTQYF
TRBJ2-5 TRBD2 TRBV10-2 many TGCGCCAGCGGAGGGCTAGCGGGAGGTGGTGAAAAGACCCAGTACTTC CASGGLAGGGEKTQYF
TRBJ2-7 TRBD2 TRBV29-1 . TGCAGCGTTGGAGGACTAGCGGGATCGGACCCCTACGAGCAGTACTTC CSVGGLAGSDPYEQYF
TRBJ2-3 TRBD2 TRBV20-1 many TGCAGTGCTAGAGATCCACTAGCGGAGAGCACAGATACGCAGTATTTT CSARDPLAESTDTQYF
TRBJ2-1 . TRBV13 few TGTGCCAGCAGCTTAGGGCTCCAAGGCAATGAGCAGTTCTTC CASSLGLQGNEQFF
TRBJ1-6 TRBD1 TRBV12-3/TRBV12-4 . TGTGCCAGCAGTTTTGGGACAGGGGTTTCCTATAATTCACCCCTCCACTTT CASSFGTGVSYNSPLHF
TRBJ2-3 . TRBV15 . TGTGCCACCAGCAGTTCTAGCACAGATACGCAGTATTTT CATSSSSTDTQYF
TRBJ1-1 . TRBV9 few TGTGCCAGCAGCGTAGGTGCCGTAGGGGGTAAGACTGAAGCTTTCTTT CASSVGAVGGKTEAFF
TRBJ2-2 TRBD1 TRBV29-1 many TGCAGCGTGATAGGACAGGGGGGACCCACCGGGGAGCTGTTTTTT CSVIGQGGPTGELFF